This T cell receptor (beta chain) comes out of a study of CD8 T cells in ankylosing spondylitis (TCRdb year 2017). For the wider study: The study profiled T cell receptor beta repertoires in healthy donors and ankylosing spondylitis patients to find disease-linked TCR variants. Samples of peripheral blood were taken, and for ankylosing spondylitis patients, synovial fluid was collected as well. The full study cohort was made up of about 24 ankylosing spondylitis patients and 108 healthy donors. General study outcomes and caveats: According to the report, matched synovial fluid samples from ankylosing spondylitis patients were significantly enriched for the disease-linked clones. The disease-linked clones had a CD8+ phenotype and were found at relatively low frequencies in peripheral blood. Some motif variants had previously been reported in the synovial fluid and blood of reactive arthritis patients, which suggests shared mechanisms of disease initiation. Blood from ankylosing spondylitis patients appeared to be characterized by a TCR beta motif made up of several highly homologous amino acid variants.

Instrument on record: Illumina HiSeq 2500. TCR beta libraries were prepared by quantitative 5'-RACE with molecular barcodes. Under the source paper's analysis protocol: Disease-linked TCR variants were identified with a new computational method built on a probabilistic model of VDJ rearrangement. TCRdb ran its own pipeline on the public reads, namely fastp trimming at Q25 and MiXCR clone calling, and kept in-frame beta chains. Rows matching on CDR3 protein sequence are summarized as one entry with the most common DNA and genes. The V and J calls and clone size come from TCRdb's table, not from the authors' own analysis. This sample holds around 210,000 distinct CDR3 sequences; 7% to 10% were observed only once. 4.8% of the sample lies in the top ten. Many counts were recorded for this clonotype. Its antigen is currently not known. Base quality data are lacking; no much larger clone is found one base away.

Including cysteine and phenylalanine, the CDR3 has 16 amino acids. The only DNA kept is the CDR3, 48 bases in frame from the first base. Germline trimming amounts to 6 bases on V and 7 bases on J, with 10 as the count of junction bases outside the gene matches. The germline V gene (reference sequence) provides CDR1 MNHEY and CDR2 SMNVEV. The specimen was blood, either unsorted or a sorted T cell fraction (not recorded which). Recombination connected TRBV27 to TRBJ2-1; 12 middle bases align to TRBD2. The receptor was derived from a female donor with ankylosing spondylitis or in good health (not recorded which). CDR3 protein: CASRPLTSGSPNEQFF. The DNA sequence is as follows: TGTGCCAGCAGACCTCTGACTAGCGGGAGCCCTAATGAGCAGTTCTTC.